A single sample is the source of the 6 T cell receptor beta chains below, sequenced in a study of blood T cell repertoires in COVID-19 (dated by TCRdb to 2018 to 2020). Library preparation used the immunoSEQ multiplex PCR assay. In its TCRdb copy, this immuneACCESS table keeps in-frame sequences only and misses some clones. Where compared with another copy, unresolved V genes explain less than half of these, and the others have no known cause. Here the sample has 150,000 to 200,000 clones; 85% occur a single time. The ten largest clones capture less than 9% of the sample. What was sequenced was peripheral blood. The receptors derive from a woman in her sixties with acute or convalescent COVID-19.

This chain uses TRBV5-1 with TRBJ2-3; TRBD2 matches at 12 bases. The V and J ends lost 0 bases and 0 bases, in that order; junction bases with no gene match: 8. The CDR3 length is 19 residues. Germline V gene lookup returns CDR1 SGHRS and CDR2 YFSETQ. CDR3 protein: CASSLELAGGRPSTDTQYF. The DNA of the CDR3 is TGCGCCAGCAGCTTGGAACTAGCGGGAGGACGACCAAGCACAGATACGCAGTATTTT.

The chain recombines TRBV6-1 with TRBJ2-7, with TRBD1 identical over 7 bases. The V segment lost 3 bases and the J segment 6 bases; nucleotides outside the gene matches: 5. CDR3 length: 13 amino acids. Germline V lookup: CDR1 MNHNS, CDR2 SASEGT. DNA of the CDR3: TGTGCCAGCAGTGATTGGACAGGACTCGAGCAGTACGTC. This encodes CASSDWTGLEQYV.

Turning to this clone: The same CDR3 also results from other DNA sequences found in this sample. This sequence joins TRBV5-1 and TRBJ2-6; tentatively, D is TRBD1 (5 bases). Between the trimmed V and J ends, which lost 0 bases and 1 base, there was a span of 5 bases. The germline gives CDR1 SGHRS, CDR2 YFSETQ. This CDR3 has 15 residues. The CDR3 DNA follows: TGCGCCAGCAGCTTGGCAGGGTCTGGGGCCAACGTCCTGACTTTC. This codes for CASSLAGSGANVLTF.

CDR3 residues: CASSLEGQGLRGYTF. DNA for the CDR3: TGTGCCAGCAGCTTGGAGGGACAGGGCTTGCGGGGCTACACCTTC. The J gene is TRBJ1-2, the V gene TRBV5-6, with TRBD1 identical over 9 bases. V shed 0 bases, J shed 8 bases, and the junction held 8 bases outside the gene matches. The CDR3 totals 15 residues. CDR1 is SGHDT and CDR2 is YYEEEE in the germline V gene.

This clone was seen once. V is TRBV27 and J is TRBJ2-7; 10 positions match TRBD2. The CDR3 runs to 15 residues. The junction had 5 bases not matched to a gene; V was cut back by 3 bases and J by 3 bases. Germline assignment: CDR1 MNHEY and CDR2 SMNVEV (reference sequence). CDR3 sequence: CASSFLAGVGYEQYV. Here the CDR3 DNA reads TGTGCCAGCAGTTTCCTAGCGGGGGTCGGCTACGAGCAGTACGTC.

This chain links TRBV3-1 (or the pseudogene TRBV3-2) with TRBJ2-3; a possible D gene is TRBD1 (6 bases). This CDR3 has 14 amino acids. Germline CDR1 is LGHDT and CDR2 is YNNKEL (reference sequence). The germline V and J ends were trimmed by 9 bases and 2 bases, with 15 bases remaining between them. CDR3 residues: CASGRRGVTDTQYF. For the CDR3, the DNA is TGTGCCAGTGGGCGCAGGGGTGTCACAGATACGCAGTATTTT.